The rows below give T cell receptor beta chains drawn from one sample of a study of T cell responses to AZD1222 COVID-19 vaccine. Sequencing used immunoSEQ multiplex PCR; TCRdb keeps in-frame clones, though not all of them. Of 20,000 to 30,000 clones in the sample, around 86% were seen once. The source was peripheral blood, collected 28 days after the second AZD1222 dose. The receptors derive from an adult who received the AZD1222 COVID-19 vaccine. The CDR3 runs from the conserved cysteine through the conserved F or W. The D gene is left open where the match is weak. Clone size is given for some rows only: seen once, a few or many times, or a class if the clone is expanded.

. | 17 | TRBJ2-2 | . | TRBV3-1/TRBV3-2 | CASSQYLGSVGTGELFF | TGTGCCAGCAGCCAATATCTCGGGAGTGTAGGCACCGGGGAGCTGTTTTTT
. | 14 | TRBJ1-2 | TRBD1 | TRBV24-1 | CATSDFGQDYGYTF | TGTGCCACCAGTGATTTCGGACAGGACTATGGCTACACCTTC
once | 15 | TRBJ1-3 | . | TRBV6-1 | CASSEFRYSGNTIYF | TGTGCCAGCAGTGAATTTCGTTACTCTGGAAACACCATATATTTT
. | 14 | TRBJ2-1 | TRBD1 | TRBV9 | CASSVRQGVGEQFF | TGTGCCAGCAGCGTCCGACAGGGGGTAGGAGAGCAGTTCTTC
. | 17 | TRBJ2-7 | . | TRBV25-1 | CASSDQVMGVFTYEQYF | TGTGCCAGCAGCGATCAGGTTATGGGAGTCTTCACCTACGAGCAGTACTTC
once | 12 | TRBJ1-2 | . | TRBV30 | CAWSGQSYGYTF | TGTGCCTGGAGTGGTCAGAGCTATGGCTACACCTTC
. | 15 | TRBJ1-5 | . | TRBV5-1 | CASSPAGVWNQPQHF | TGCGCCAGCAGCCCGGCGGGGGTCTGGAATCAGCCCCAGCATTTT
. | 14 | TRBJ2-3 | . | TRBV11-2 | CASSFNYPTDTQYF | TGTGCCAGCAGCTTTAACTACCCCACAGATACGCAGTATTTT
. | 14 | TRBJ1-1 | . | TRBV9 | CASSVGGANTEAFF | TGTGCCAGCAGCGTAGGGGGGGCCAACACTGAAGCTTTCTTT
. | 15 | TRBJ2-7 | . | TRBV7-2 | CASSQNRDGIREQYF | TGTGCCAGCAGCCAGAACCGGGACGGTATTCGGGAGCAGTACTTC
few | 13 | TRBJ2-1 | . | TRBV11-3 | CASSPRGDHEQFF | TGTGCCAGCAGCCCCAGGGGCGACCATGAGCAGTTCTTC